This passage covers 30 T cell receptor beta chains from one sample sequenced in a study of T-cell memory formation after mild COVID-19. TCRdb re-analysed the 5' RACE reads in MiXCR, keeping a single row per CDR3 protein. The table includes about 560,000 distinct CDR3 sequences, more than 15% detected once. Material: PBMCs or a T cell subset sorted from them (not recorded which). The receptors originated from an adult woman who had mild COVID-19 (a few samples of this study predate the infection). Cell type and time point are not known.

The table lists this clonotype with a few counts. V gene TRBV29-1 combines with J gene TRBJ2-3; 13 bases are shared with TRBD2. J was trimmed by 5 bases and V by 6 bases; bases with no gene match: 5. CDR1 and CDR2 (germline): SQVTM, ANQGSEA. The CDR3 is made up of 14 amino acids. CDR3 DNA sequence: TGCAGCGTCCTACGACTAGCGGGAGGAGATACGCAGTATTTT. It specifies CSVLRLAGGDTQYF.

This clonotype was picked up one time. The chain's CDR3 is CASSRELAGVSNEQFF. DNA of the CDR3: TGCGCCAGCAGCCGAGAGCTAGCGGGAGTTTCAAATGAGCAGTTCTTC. This chain connects TRBV4-1 to TRBJ2-1, with 10 nucleotides matching TRBD2. The CDR3 has 16 residues. Germline-derived CDR1 and CDR2 are MGHRA and YSYEKL. Trimming at V came to 4 bases and at J to 7 bases, leaving 10 bases not matched to a gene.

This sequence joins TRBV6-6 and TRBJ2-7, with D uncertain. The CDR3 has 15 amino acids. V gave up 2 bases and J gave up 3 bases, with 14 bases separating them. Germline assignment: CDR1 MNHNY and CDR2 SVGAGI (reference sequence). CDR3 DNA sequence: TGTGCCAGCAGTTACCTCTGGGGTATTGGCTACGAGCAGTACTTC. Its translation: CASSYLWGIGYEQYF.

The V gene is TRBV10-3, the J gene TRBJ2-7; 8 bases agree with TRBD1. This CDR3 spans 15 amino acids. V lost 0 bases and J lost 2; bases outside the gene matches: 3. Germline V gives CDR1 ENHRY, CDR2 SYGVKD. CDR3 residues: CAISESGTGAYEQYF. The CDR3 nucleotides read TGTGCCATCAGTGAGTCAGGGACAGGAGCCTACGAGCAGTACTTC.

This clonotype appeared a few times. The V call is TRBV4-2, the J call TRBJ2-7; 7 positions agree with TRBD1. CDR1 is LGHNA and CDR2 is YNFKEQ in the germline V gene. This CDR3 has 16 residues. J was trimmed by 4 bases and V by 1 base; bases with no gene match: 10. The CDR3 is CASSQAPGTADYEQYF. CDR3 nucleotides: TGTGCCAGCAGCCAAGCCCCCGGGACAGCAGATTACGAGCAGTACTTC.

This chain uses TRBV7-2 with TRBJ2-7; 10 bases match TRBD2. Germline V gives CDR1 SGHTA, CDR2 FQGNSA. The V gene end was trimmed by 0 bases and the J gene end by 6 bases; junction bases not matched to a gene: 8. This CDR3 is built from 16 residues. CDR3: CASSLAGLAGVGEQYF. The CDR3 nucleotides are TGTGCCAGCAGCTTAGCGGGTCTAGCGGGAGTGGGCGAGCAGTACTTC.

The gene calls are TRBV5-1 and TRBJ2-7; D might be TRBD1 or TRBD2, each matching 5 bases. The CDR3 is made up of 14 amino acids. V was pared by 4 bases and J by 0 bases, with 11 bases between. The germline V gene encodes CDR1 SGHRS and CDR2 YFSETQ. CDR3 amino acids: CASSRDGTSYEQYF. The CDR3 coding sequence is TGCGCCAGCAGCCGGGACGGTACCTCCTACGAGCAGTACTTC. Supplemented by reference TRBV5-1 and TRBJ2-7, the full variable domain reads KAGVTQTPRYLIKTRGQQVTLSCSPISGHRSVSWYQQTPGQGLQFLFEYFSETQRNKGNFPGRFSGRQFSNSRSEMNVSTLELGDSALYLCASSRDGTSYEQYFGPGTRLTVT.

This clonotype has just a few counts. The gene calls are TRBV24-1 and TRBJ1-5; D is uncertain. The CDR3 has 14 residues. The germline gives CDR1 KGHDR, CDR2 SFDVKD. V was pared by 1 base and J by 5 bases, with 8 bases between. The CDR3 reads CATSDLEGYQPQHF. The CDR3 DNA follows: TGTGCCACCAGTGATTTAGAGGGTTATCAGCCCCAGCATTTT.

This clonotype was observed a few times. The chain carries TRBV11-1 and TRBJ2-3; D assignment may be TRBD1 or TRBD2 (5 bases each). This CDR3 has 16 amino acids. Germline CDR1 and CDR2: SGHAT and FQDESV (reference sequence). The V gene lost 5 bases and the J gene lost 2 bases, with 17 bases spanning the gap. The CDR3 DNA sequence: TGTGCCAGCAGCCGTATGTACGGGACCCACACAGATACGCAGTATTTT. The encoded protein is CASSRMYGTHTDTQYF.

This clonotype showed up many times. The V call is TRBV7-9, the J call TRBJ2-1; 10 nucleotides match TRBD2. The CDR3 is 15 amino acids. V lost 3 bases to trimming and J lost 6 bases; unmatched junction nucleotides: 5. Germline CDR1 SEHNR, CDR2 FQNEAQ (reference sequence). For the CDR3, the DNA is TGTGCCAGCAGCTTTCTAGCGGGAGCCCCCAATGAGCAGTTCTTC. Its translation: CASSFLAGAPNEQFF.

The V call is TRBV11-2, the J call TRBJ2-1; 11 nucleotides align to TRBD1. The V gene's germline CDR1 is SGHAT and CDR2 FQNNGV. The CDR3 totals 17 residues. V shed 4 bases, J shed 5 bases, and the junction held 10 bases outside the gene matches. CDR3 DNA sequence: TGTGCCAGCAGCTACGGACAGGGGGCAGCGGATGACAATGAGCAGTTCTTC. Translation: CASSYGQGAADDNEQFF.

V gene TRBV6-5 combines with J gene TRBJ1-1, with TRBD1 matching 9 bases. V lost 4 bases, J lost 4 bases, and 7 bases stayed unmatched. The CDR3 extends over 15 amino acids. Germline CDR1 is MNHEY and CDR2 is SVGAGI. The CDR3 DNA reads as TGTGCCAGCAGTTCAAACAGGGGGCTTTCCACTGAAGCTTTCTTT. It specifies CASSSNRGLSTEAFF.

The gene calls are TRBV7-9 and TRBJ1-1; D is perhaps TRBD1 (6 bases). Trimming cost V 1 base and J 3 bases, with 21 bases left between them. The germline CDR1 and CDR2 sequences are SEHNR and FQNEAQ (reference sequence). The CDR3 runs 18 residues. The CDR3, as DNA: TGTGCCAGCAGCTTAGGAGGGGGAAACATGAAGCGGTACACTGAAGCTTTCTTT. It codes for CASSLGGGNMKRYTEAFF.

The chain couples TRBV6-5 to TRBJ2-5, with 9 nucleotides matching TRBD1. There are 15 residues in the CDR3. J gave up 7 bases and V 5 bases, and 11 bases lay outside the gene matches. The germline V gene has CDR1 MNHEY and CDR2 SVGAGI. CDR3 nucleotides: TGTGCCAGCAGTCCCGGGACAGGGCGTGGGGGGACCCAGTACTTC. Protein product: CASSPGTGRGGTQYF.

V and J are TRBV7-3 and TRBJ1-2, with 8 bases that match TRBD1. V trimming: 4 bases; J trimming: 1 base; junction bases outside the gene matches: 5. This CDR3 is 15 amino acids long. Germline-derived CDR1 and CDR2 are SGHTA and FQGTGA. The CDR3 DNA reads TGTGCCAGCAGCTCTATGGACAGGGTTAACTATGGCTACACCTTC. Protein sequence: CASSSMDRVNYGYTF.

The chain recombines TRBV10-3 with TRBJ2-7, with D possibly being TRBD2 (6 bases). Per germline, CDR1 ENHRY and CDR2 SYGVKD. Between the trimmed V and J ends, which lost 6 bases and 3 bases, there was a span of 18 bases. This CDR3 is 15 amino acids long. CDR3: CAISPGTGVGYEQYF. Written as DNA, the CDR3 is TGTGCCATCAGCCCCGGGACTGGAGTCGGCTACGAGCAGTACTTC.

This clonotype was recorded a few times. The chain employs TRBV6-6 and TRBJ2-5, with 7 positions matching TRBD1. V shed 6 bases, J shed 2 bases, and the junction held 6 bases outside the gene matches. CDR1 is MNHNY, CDR2 SVGAGI, per germline (reference sequence). This CDR3 has 14 residues. CDR3 protein: CASSLPGQQETQYF. The CDR3 region has the DNA TGTGCCAGCAGCCTTCCGGGACAGCAAGAGACCCAGTACTTC.

The genes are TRBV12-3 or TRBV12-4 and TRBJ2-5; 10 nucleotides match TRBD2. Unmatched junction bases numbered 11, after V lost 2 bases and J lost 5 bases. The CDR3 loop spans 17 amino acids. CDR3 bases: TGTGCCAGCAGTTTACGAGCGAGCGGGGGGGCCGATGAGACCCAGTACTTC. This encodes CASSLRASGGADETQYF.

The CDR3 DNA sequence: TGTGCCAGCAGTTCCAGGGGAGAGGGCACTGAAGCTTTCTTT. Translation: CASSSRGEGTEAFF. The rearrangement uses TRBV5-6 and TRBJ1-1, with a possible D match to TRBD1 (6 bases). The CDR3 has 14 amino acids. V was clipped by 5 bases and J by 4 bases, with 15 bases between them. Germline V gene lookup returns CDR1 SGHDT and CDR2 YYEEEE.

This clonotype was recorded a few times. This chain links TRBV12-3 or TRBV12-4 with TRBJ1-3; TRBD1 matches at 8 bases. The CDR3 spans 17 residues. Unmatched junction bases numbered 9, after V lost 2 bases and J lost 3 bases. The CDR3 is CASSLITGGFGGNTIYF. CDR3 nucleotide sequence: TGTGCCAGCAGTTTAATAACAGGGGGGTTCGGTGGAAACACCATATATTTT.

This clonotype was counted between two and nine times. The chain carries TRBV7-9 and TRBJ1-2; D remains ambiguous. Trimming shortened V by 3 bases and J by 4 bases, and 15 bases separated the two germline ends. Germline V lookup: CDR1 SEHNR, CDR2 FQNEAQ (reference sequence). This CDR3 spans 15 amino acids. The CDR3 loop reads CASSLSGSGGYGYTF. CDR3 bases: TGTGCCAGCAGCTTGTCTGGGTCCGGAGGCTATGGCTACACCTTC.

J is TRBJ2-3 and V is TRBV5-1, with TRBD1 identical over 8 bases. Germline V gene data show CDR1 as SGHRS and CDR2 as YFSETQ. V trimming: 6 bases; J trimming: 6 bases; junction bases outside the gene matches: 12. The CDR3 covers 15 residues. This CDR3 reads CASKTGVATEDTQYF. CDR3 sequence (DNA): TGCGCCAGCAAGACAGGGGTAGCCACAGAGGATACGCAGTATTTT.

The chain joins TRBV12-3 or TRBV12-4 to TRBJ2-1; TRBD2 matches 10 bases. The junction had 11 bases not matched to a gene; V was cut back by 2 bases and J by 10 bases. The CDR3 loop spans 16 amino acids. CDR3 residues: CASSLFPLAGAGEQFF. DNA of the CDR3: TGTGCCAGCAGTTTATTCCCCCTAGCGGGGGCAGGGGAGCAGTTCTTC.

The chain carries TRBV19 and TRBJ1-1; no reliable D call. The CDR3 is 12 residues long. Trimming stripped 0 bases from V and 6 bases from J, with 5 bases between. The germline V gene has CDR1 LNHDA and CDR2 SQIVND (reference sequence). CDR3 DNA sequence: TGTGCCAGTAGTATAGATGGGGCTGAAGCTTTCTTT. It yields the protein CASSIDGAEAFF. Full variable domain (missing parts from reference TRBV19 and TRBJ1-1): DGGITQSPKYLFRKEGQNVTLSCEQNLNHDAMYWYRQDPGQGLRLIYYSQIVNDFQKGDIAEGYSVSREKKESFPLTVTSAQKNPTAFYLCASSIDGAEAFFGQGTRLTVV.

The J gene is TRBJ2-3, the V gene TRBV19, with no clear D. Trimming took 7 bases from V and 6 from J, leaving 14 bases between them. Germline V gene lookup returns CDR1 LNHDA and CDR2 SQIVND (reference sequence). This CDR3 has 13 residues. CDR3 in amino acids: CASNAGVGDTQYF. CDR3 sequence (DNA): TGTGCCAGTAATGCAGGAGTTGGGGATACGCAGTATTTT.

The chain employs TRBV11-3 and TRBJ2-2; D is uncertain. V was clipped by 3 bases and J by 5 bases, with 10 bases between them. CDR1 and CDR2 from the germline V gene are SGHNT and YENEEA. The CDR3 consists of 14 residues. Written as DNA, the CDR3 is TGTGCCAGCAGCTTGTACCCACGGACCGGGGAGCTGTTTTTT. Protein sequence: CASSLYPRTGELFF.

Here the CDR3 reads CASSLLSGQGNQPQHF. CDR3 DNA: TGTGCCAGCAGCTTACTATCGGGACAGGGGAATCAGCCCCAGCATTTT. The chain couples TRBV7-8 to TRBJ1-5; TRBD1 matches 10 bases. J lost 4 bases, V lost 2 bases, and 5 bases had no gene match. Germline CDR1 is SGHVS and CDR2 is FQNEAQ. This CDR3 contains 16 residues.

The chain recombines TRBV24-1 with TRBJ2-1; TRBD1 matches 8 bases. This CDR3 region has 18 residues. Germline V CDR1 and CDR2: KGHDR, SFDVKD. V trimming: 2 bases; J trimming: 0 bases; junction bases outside the gene matches: 8. DNA of the CDR3: TGTGCCACCAGTGATTCATGGGACAGGAGAAGCTCCTACAATGAGCAGTTCTTC. Translating gives CATSDSWDRRSSYNEQFF.

This clonotype occurred a few times. This chain links TRBV7-2 with TRBJ2-5, with D perhaps TRBD2 (5 bases). CDR3 length: 13 amino acids. Between the trimmed V and J ends, which lost 2 bases and 5 bases, there was a span of 9 bases. Germline CDR1 is SGHTA and CDR2 is FQGNSA. DNA for the CDR3: TGTGCCAGCAGCTTAAAGCGGCCCGAGACCCAGTACTTC. This codes for CASSLKRPETQYF.

A single count supports this clonotype. The chain employs TRBV7-2 and TRBJ2-1; TRBD2 might be the D (5 bases). The CDR3 is made up of 18 amino acids. V was cut by 3 bases and J by 0 bases, with 18 bases left in between. Germline V gives CDR1 SGHTA, CDR2 FQGNSA. CDR3 nucleotides: TGTGCCAGCAGCTTTACCCTAAATATAGCGCTCTCCTACAATGAGCAGTTCTTC. It codes for CASSFTLNIALSYNEQFF.